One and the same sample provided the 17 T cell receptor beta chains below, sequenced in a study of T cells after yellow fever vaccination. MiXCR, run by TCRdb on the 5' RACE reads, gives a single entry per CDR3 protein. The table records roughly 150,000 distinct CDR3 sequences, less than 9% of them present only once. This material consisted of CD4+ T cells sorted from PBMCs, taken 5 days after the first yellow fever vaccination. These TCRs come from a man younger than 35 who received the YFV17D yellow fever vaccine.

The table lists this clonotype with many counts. As DNA, the CDR3 is TGTGCCAGCTGGAGAGCGGGATCTAGCACAGATACGCAGTATTTT. It codes for CASWRAGSSTDTQYF. The rearrangement links TRBV6-2 or TRBV6-3 to TRBJ2-3; 7 bases line up with TRBD2. The CDR3 consists of 15 residues. V was pared by 8 bases and J by 0 bases, with 8 bases of the junction left unmatched. CDR1 and CDR2 (germline): MNHEY, SVGEGT.

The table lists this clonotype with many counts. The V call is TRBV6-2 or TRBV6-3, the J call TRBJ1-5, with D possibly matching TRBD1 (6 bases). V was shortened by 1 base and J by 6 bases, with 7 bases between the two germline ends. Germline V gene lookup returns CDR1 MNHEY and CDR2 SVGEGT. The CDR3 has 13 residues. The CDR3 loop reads CASSYWGAQPQHF. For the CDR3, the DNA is TGTGCCAGCAGTTACTGGGGGGCTCAGCCCCAGCATTTT.

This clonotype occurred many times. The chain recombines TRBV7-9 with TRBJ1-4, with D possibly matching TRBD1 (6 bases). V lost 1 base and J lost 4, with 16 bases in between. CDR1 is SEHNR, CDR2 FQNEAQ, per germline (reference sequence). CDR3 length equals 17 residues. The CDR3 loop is CASSLGPRGYGNEKLFF. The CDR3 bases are TGTGCCAGCAGCTTAGGTCCCAGGGGCTACGGTAATGAAAAACTGTTTTTT. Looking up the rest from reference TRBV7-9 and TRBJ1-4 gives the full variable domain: DTGVSQNPRHKITKRGQNVTFRCDPISEHNRLYWYRQTLGQGPEFLTYFQNEAQLEKSRLLSDRFSAERPKGSFSTLEIQRTEQGDSAMYLCASSLGPRGYGNEKLFFGSGTQLSVL.

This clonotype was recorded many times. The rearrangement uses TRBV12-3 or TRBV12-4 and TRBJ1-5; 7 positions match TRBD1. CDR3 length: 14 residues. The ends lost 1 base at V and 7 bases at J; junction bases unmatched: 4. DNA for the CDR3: TGTGCCAGCAGTTTAGAGGGGGCAGGGCAGCCCCAGCATTTT. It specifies CASSLEGAGQPQHF.

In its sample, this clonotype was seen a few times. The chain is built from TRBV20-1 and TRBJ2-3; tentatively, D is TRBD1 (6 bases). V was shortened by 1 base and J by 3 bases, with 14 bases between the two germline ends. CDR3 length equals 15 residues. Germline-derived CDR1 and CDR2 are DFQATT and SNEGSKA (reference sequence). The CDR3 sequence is CSARVHGTFTDTQYF. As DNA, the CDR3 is TGCAGTGCTAGAGTCCACGGGACATTTACAGATACGCAGTATTTT.

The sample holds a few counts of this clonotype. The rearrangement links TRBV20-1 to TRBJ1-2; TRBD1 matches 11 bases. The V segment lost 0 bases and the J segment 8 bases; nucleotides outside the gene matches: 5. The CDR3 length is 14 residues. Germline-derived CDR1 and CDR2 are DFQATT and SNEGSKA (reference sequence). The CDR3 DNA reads TGCAGTGCTAGAGATGGGACAGGGGGAAGCGGCTACACCTTC. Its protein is CSARDGTGGSGYTF.

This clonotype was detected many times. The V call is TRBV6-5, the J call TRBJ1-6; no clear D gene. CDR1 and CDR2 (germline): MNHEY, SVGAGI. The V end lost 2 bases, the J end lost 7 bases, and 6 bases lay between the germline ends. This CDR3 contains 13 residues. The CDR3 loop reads CASSYAGNSPLHF. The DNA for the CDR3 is TGTGCCAGCAGTTACGCCGGGAATTCACCCCTCCACTTT.

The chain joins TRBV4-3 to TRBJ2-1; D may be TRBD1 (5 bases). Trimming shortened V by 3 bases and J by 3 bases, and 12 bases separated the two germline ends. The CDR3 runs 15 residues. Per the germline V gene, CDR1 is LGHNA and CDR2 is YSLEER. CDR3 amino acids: CASSHPGHLYNEQFF. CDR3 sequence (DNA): TGCGCCAGCAGCCACCCAGGACACCTCTACAATGAGCAGTTCTTC.

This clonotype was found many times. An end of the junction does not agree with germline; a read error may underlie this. CDR3 sequence: CASSLAPTGAETQYF. The CDR3 DNA sequence: TGTGCTAGCAGCTTAGCCCCGACAGGAGCGGAGACCCAGTACTTC. The chain links TRBV7-7 to TRBJ2-5; TRBD1 is a possible D gene (6 bases). The CDR3 has 15 residues. Germline CDR1 reads SSHAT; CDR2 reads FNYEAQ (reference sequence).

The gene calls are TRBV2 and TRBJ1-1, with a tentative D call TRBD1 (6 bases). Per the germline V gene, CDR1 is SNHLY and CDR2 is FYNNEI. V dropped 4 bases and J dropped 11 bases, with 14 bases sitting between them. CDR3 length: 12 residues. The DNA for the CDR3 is TGTGCCAGCAGTGTGGTGTCAGGGGATGCTTTCTTT. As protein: CASSVVSGDAFF.

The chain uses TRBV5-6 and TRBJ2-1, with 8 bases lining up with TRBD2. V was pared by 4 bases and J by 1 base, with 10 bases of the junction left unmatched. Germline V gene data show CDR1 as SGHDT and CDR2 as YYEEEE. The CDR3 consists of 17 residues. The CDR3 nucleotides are TGTGCCAGCAGCCCGGAGGCGGGGGGTCCATCCTACAATGAGCAGTTCTTC. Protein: CASSPEAGGPSYNEQFF. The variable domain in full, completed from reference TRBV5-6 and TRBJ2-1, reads DAGVTQSPTHLIKTRGQQVTLRCSPKSGHDTVSWYQQALGQGPQFIFQYYEEEERQRGNFPDRFSGHQFPNYSSELNVNALLLGDSALYLCASSPEAGGPSYNEQFFGPGTRLTVL.

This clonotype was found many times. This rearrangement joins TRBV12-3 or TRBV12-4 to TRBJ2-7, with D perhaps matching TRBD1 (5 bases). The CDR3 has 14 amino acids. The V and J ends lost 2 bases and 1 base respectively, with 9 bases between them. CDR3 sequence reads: CASSLLGVSYEQYF. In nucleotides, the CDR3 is TGTGCCAGCAGTTTATTAGGGGTTTCCTACGAGCAGTACTTC.

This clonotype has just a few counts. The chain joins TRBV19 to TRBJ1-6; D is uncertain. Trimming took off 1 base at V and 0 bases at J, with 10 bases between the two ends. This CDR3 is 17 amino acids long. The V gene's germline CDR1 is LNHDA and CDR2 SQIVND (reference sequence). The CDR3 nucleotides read TGTGCCAGTAGTATAGTACCGAGGAGCTCCTATAATTCACCCCTCCACTTT. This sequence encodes CASSIVPRSSYNSPLHF. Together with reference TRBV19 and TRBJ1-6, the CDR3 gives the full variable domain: DGGITQSPKYLFRKEGQNVTLSCEQNLNHDAMYWYRQDPGQGLRLIYYSQIVNDFQKGDIAEGYSVSREKKESFPLTVTSAQKNPTAFYLCASSIVPRSSYNSPLHFGNGTRLTVT.

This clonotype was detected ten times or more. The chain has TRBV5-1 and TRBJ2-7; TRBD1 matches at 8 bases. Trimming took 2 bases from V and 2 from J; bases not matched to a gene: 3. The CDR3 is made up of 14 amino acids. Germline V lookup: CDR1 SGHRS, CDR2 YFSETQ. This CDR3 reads CASSFGTGTYEQYF. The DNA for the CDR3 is TGCGCCAGCAGCTTCGGGACAGGAACCTACGAGCAGTACTTC.

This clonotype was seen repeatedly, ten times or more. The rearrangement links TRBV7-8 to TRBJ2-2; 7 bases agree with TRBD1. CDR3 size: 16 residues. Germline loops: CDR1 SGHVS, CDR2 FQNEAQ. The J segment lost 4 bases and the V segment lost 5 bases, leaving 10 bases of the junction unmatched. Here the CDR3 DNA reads TGTGCCAGCAGCGAACAGGGGACCCCGGTCACCGGGGAGCTGTTTTTT. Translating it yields CASSEQGTPVTGELFF. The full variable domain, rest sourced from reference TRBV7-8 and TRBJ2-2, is GAGVSQSPRYKVAKRGQDVALRCDPISGHVSLFWYQQALGQGPEFLTYFQNEAQLDKSGLPSDRFFAERPEGSVSTLKIQRTQQEDSAVYLCASSEQGTPVTGELFFGEGSRLTVL.

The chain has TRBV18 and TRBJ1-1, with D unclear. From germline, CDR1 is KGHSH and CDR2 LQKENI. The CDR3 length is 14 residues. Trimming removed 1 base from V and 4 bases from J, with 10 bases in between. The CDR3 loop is CASSPLEASTEAFF. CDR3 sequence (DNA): TGTGCCAGCTCACCACTCGAAGCTAGCACTGAAGCTTTCTTT.

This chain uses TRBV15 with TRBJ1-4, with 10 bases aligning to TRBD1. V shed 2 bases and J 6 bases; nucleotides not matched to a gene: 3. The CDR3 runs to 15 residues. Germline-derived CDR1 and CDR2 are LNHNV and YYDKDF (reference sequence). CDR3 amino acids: CATSRLTGGHEKLFF. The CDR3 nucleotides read TGTGCCACCAGCAGACTGACAGGGGGCCATGAAAAACTGTTTTTT.